Only one count was recorded for the clone carrying this TCR beta chain. The source of the sample is a study of blood T cell repertoires in COVID-19. Across the whole study: Material from acute and convalescent COVID-19 was sourced from the United States, Italy and Spain.

Sequenced by immunoSEQ multiplex PCR; TCRdb stores in-frame clones only, minus some. The sample has about 440,000 clones; less than 95% are singletons. V was cut by 3 bases and J by 6 bases, with 13 bases left in between. Germline V gene data show CDR1 as KGHDR and CDR2 as SFDVKD. The CDR3 consists of 14 residues. This TCR derives from a man younger than 35 who had recovered from COVID-19. The rearrangement uses TRBV24-1 and TRBJ1-1, with D maybe TRBD1 (6 bases). Material: PBMCs or T cells enriched from blood (not recorded which). The CDR3 DNA follows: TGTGCCACCAGTGATGTAAGACAGGACCCTGAAGCTTTCTTT. Translating it yields CATSDVRQDPEAFF.